This TCR beta chain is drawn from a study of early T cells in non-severe SARS-CoV-2 infection. This CDR3 has 16 amino acids. The V end was cut by 0 bases, the J end by 9 bases, with 18 bases between. Germline V lookup: CDR1 DFQATT, CDR2 SNEGSKA (reference sequence). TCRdb processed the 5' RACE reads anew with MiXCR; each CDR3 protein has one entry. The profile covers tens of thousands of distinct CDR3 sequences, with about 5.2% appearing a single time and 5.4% taken by the ten largest. This clonotype was seen many times. This clonotype was sampled from an adult who was a healthcare worker with PCR-confirmed SARS-CoV-2 infection or an uninfected control (not recorded which). The V and J genes are TRBV20-1 and TRBJ1-6, with TRBD1 as a possible D gene (6 bases). The material sequenced was whole blood, taken at baseline. The CDR3 spells CSARDWGRGSFSPLHF. The CDR3 DNA follows: TGCAGTGCTAGAGATTGGGGCAGGGGATCTTTTTCACCCCTCCACTTT.